These T cell receptor beta chains were read from a single sample in a study of shared clonotypes between healthy human individuals. Assay: immunoSEQ multiplex PCR; the TCRdb copy retains only in-frame clones and omits some. Of some 2,000,000 clones in the sample, roughly 94% were seen once. The material sequenced was naive CD8+ T cells sorted from blood. The receptors come from a young man in good health. CDR3s leave out the opening cysteine and the closing phenylalanine or tryptophan. The order of the fields is V gene, D gene, J gene, CDR3 protein. A D gene is named only where the DNA matches it firmly.

TRBV7-3	TRBD1	TRBJ2-7	ASSSRTGSYEQY
TRBV5-1	.	TRBJ1-1	ASSFQGADTEAF
TRBV6-5	TRBD1	TRBJ2-7	ASSYHPGTGWNEQY
TRBV2	TRBD1	TRBJ2-7	ASSEYRGAYEQY
TRBV5-1	.	TRBJ2-5	ASSLGKRETQY
TRBV30	.	TRBJ1-1	AWSVTPEAF
TRBV27	TRBD1	TRBJ1-5	ASRRTGSNQPQH
TRBV7-9	.	TRBJ1-3	ASSLVDKLGNTIY
TRBV10-2	TRBD2	TRBJ2-1	ASSESGGNEQF
TRBV6-6	TRBD1	TRBJ2-7	ASSDPRQGNYEQY
TRBV6-5	.	TRBJ2-1	ASSYSEPGLANEQF